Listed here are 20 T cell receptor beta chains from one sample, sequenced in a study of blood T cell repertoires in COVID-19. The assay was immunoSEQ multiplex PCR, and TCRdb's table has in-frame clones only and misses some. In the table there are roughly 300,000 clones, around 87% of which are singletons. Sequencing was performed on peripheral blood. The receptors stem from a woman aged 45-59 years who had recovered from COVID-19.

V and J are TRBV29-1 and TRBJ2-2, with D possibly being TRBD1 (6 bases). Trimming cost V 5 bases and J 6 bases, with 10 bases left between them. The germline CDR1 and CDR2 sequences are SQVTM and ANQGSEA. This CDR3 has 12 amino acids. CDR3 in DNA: TGCAGCGTTTCAGGGGACGCCGGGGAGCTGTTTTTT. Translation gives CSVSGDAGELFF.

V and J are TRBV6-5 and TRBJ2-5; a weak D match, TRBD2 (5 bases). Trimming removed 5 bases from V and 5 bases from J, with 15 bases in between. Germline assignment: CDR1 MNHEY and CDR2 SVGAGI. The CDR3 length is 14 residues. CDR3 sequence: CASSRPGGQETQYF. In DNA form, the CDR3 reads TGTGCCAGCAGTAGGCCAGGAGGTCAGGAGACCCAGTACTTC.

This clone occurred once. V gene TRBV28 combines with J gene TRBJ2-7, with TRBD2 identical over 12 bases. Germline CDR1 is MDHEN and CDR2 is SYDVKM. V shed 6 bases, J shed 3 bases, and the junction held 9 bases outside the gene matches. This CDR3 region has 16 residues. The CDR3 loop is CASRSPLAGGRYEQYF. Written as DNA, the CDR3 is TGTGCCAGCAGATCCCCCCTAGCGGGAGGGCGCTACGAGCAGTACTTC.

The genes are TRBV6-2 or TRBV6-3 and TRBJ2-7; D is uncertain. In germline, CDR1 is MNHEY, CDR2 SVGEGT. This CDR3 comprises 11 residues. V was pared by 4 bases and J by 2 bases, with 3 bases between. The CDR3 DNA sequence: TGTGCCAGCAGTTCTACCTACGAGCAGTACTTC. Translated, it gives CASSSTYEQYF.

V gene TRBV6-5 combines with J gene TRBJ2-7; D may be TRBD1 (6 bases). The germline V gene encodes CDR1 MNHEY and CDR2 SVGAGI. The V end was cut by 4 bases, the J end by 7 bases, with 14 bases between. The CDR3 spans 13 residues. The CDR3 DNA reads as TGTGCCAGCAGTTTAGTACTCAGGGGAGAGCAGTACTTC. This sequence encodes CASSLVLRGEQYF.

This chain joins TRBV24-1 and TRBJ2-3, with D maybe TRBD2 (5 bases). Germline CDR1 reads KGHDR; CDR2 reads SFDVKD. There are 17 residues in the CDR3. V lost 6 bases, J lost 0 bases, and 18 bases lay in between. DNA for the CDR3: TGTGCCACCAGTCCGCCCGATAGAGGGATTAGCACAGATACGCAGTATTTT. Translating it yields CATSPPDRGISTDTQYF.

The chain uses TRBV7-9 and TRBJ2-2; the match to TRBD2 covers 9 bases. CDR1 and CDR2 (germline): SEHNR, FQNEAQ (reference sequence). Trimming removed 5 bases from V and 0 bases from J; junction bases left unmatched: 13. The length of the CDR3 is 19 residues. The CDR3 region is CASSRPRGGTSSNTGELFF. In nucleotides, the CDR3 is TGTGCCAGCAGCCGACCCCGGGGGGGGACTAGCTCGAACACCGGGGAGCTGTTTTTT.

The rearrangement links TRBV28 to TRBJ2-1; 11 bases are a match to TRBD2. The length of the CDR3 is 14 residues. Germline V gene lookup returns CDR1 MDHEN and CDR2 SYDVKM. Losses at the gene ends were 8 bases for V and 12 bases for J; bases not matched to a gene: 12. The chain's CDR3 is CASVEGLAVRRQFF. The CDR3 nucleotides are TGTGCCAGCGTCGAGGGACTAGCGGTCCGTCGGCAGTTCTTC.

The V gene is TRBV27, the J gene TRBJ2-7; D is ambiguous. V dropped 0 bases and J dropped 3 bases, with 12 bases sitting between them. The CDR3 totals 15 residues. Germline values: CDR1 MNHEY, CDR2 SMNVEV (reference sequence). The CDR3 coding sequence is TGTGCCAGCAGTTTATCGAAATCTAGAGGCTACGAGCAGTACTTC. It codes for CASSLSKSRGYEQYF.

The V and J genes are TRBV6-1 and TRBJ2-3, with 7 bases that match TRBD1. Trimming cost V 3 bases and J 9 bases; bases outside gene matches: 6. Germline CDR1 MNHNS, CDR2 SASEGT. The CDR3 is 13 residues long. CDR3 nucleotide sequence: TGTGCCAGCAGTGAGGCGGACAGGAGAACGCAGTATTTT. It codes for CASSEADRRTQYF.

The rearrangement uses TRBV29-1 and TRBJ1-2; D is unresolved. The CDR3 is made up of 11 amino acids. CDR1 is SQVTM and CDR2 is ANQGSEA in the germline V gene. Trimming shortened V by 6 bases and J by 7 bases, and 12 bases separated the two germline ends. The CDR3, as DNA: TGCAGCGTCCGTCAGGCGGGTGGCTACACCTTC. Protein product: CSVRQAGGYTF.

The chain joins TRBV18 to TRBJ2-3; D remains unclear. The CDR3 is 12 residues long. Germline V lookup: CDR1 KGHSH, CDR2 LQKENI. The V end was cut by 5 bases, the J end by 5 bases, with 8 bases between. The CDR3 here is CASSAMRDTQYF. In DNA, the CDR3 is TGTGCCAGCTCAGCAATGAGAGATACGCAGTATTTT.

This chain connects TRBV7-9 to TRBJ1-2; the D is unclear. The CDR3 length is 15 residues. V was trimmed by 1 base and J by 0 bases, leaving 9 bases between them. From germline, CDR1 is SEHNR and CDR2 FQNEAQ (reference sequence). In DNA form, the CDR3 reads TGTGCCAGCAGCTTAGAAGTGGCCCCTAACTATGGCTACACCTTC. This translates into CASSLEVAPNYGYTF.

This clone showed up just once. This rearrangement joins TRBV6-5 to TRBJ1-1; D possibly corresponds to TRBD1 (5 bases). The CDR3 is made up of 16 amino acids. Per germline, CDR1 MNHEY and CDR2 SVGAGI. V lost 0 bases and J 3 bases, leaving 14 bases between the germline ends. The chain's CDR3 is CASSYSPGLGDTEAFF. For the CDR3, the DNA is TGTGCCAGCAGTTACTCCCCAGGGCTTGGGGACACTGAAGCTTTCTTT.

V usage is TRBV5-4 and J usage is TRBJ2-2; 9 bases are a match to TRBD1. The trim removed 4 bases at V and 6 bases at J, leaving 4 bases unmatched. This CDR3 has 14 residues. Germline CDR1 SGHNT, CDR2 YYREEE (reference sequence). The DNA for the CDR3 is TGTGCCAGCAGCAGGACAGGGGAGGCCGGGGAGCTGTTTTTT. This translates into CASSRTGEAGELFF.

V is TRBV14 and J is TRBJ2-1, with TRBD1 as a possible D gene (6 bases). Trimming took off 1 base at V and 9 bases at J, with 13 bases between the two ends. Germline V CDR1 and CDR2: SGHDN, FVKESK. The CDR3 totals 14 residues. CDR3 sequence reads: CASSQGGGVREQFF. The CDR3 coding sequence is TGTGCCAGCAGCCAAGGAGGGGGTGTTCGTGAGCAGTTCTTC.

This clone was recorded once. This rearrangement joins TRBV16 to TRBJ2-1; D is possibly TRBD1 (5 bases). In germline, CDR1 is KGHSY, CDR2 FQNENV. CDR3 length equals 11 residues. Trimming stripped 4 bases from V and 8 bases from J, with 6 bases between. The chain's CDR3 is CASSPGYEQFF. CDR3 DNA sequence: TGTGCCAGCAGCCCAGGGTATGAGCAGTTCTTC.

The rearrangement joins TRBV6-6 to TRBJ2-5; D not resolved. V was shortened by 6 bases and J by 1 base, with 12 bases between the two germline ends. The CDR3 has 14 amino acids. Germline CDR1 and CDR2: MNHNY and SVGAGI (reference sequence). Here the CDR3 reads CASRPLGLQETQYF. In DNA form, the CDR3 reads TGTGCCAGCAGACCCCTTGGGCTCCAAGAGACCCAGTACTTC.

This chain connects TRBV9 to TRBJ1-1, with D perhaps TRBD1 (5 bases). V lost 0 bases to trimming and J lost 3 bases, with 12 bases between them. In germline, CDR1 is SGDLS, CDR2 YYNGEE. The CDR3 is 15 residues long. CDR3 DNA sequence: TGTGCCAGCAGCGTAGGACAGCGGGGGGACACTGAAGCTTTCTTT. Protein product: CASSVGQRGDTEAFF.

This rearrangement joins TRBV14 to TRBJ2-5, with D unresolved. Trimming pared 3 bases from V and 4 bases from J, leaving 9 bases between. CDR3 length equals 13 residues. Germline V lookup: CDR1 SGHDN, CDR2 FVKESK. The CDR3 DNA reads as TGTGCCAGCAGCCACCTTAGCCGAGAGACCCAGTACTTC. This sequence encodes CASSHLSRETQYF.